This T cell receptor beta chain was sequenced for a study of blood T cell repertoires in COVID-19. Study background: COVID-19 samples, acute and convalescent, were from the United States, Italy and Spain. The analysed material was cDNA or gDNA that came from T cells, B-cell-depleted T cells, or PBMCs.

In the authors' methods: Amplification of reference gene primers provided the estimated nucleated cell counts. Sequencing was performed with immunoSEQ multiplex PCR; in TCRdb, only in-frame clones are kept and a portion is missing. The DNA was the basis for D and trimming; V, J and clone size are from that table. The top ten hold roughly 21% of the sample, which has about 74,000 clones, 60% to 85% seen once. CDR1 and CDR2 from the germline V gene are SGHRS and YFSETQ. This CDR3 region has 14 residues. V lost 4 bases and J lost 2; bases outside the gene matches: 4. This clone was recorded once. This chain joins TRBV5-1 and TRBJ2-5; 8 bases fit TRBD2. The sample taken for sequencing was peripheral blood. The receptor was derived from a man in his 70s with acute or convalescent COVID-19. In nucleotides, the CDR3 is TGCGCCAGCAGCACCGGGACTAGTCAAGAGACCCAGTACTTC. This sequence encodes CASSTGTSQETQYF.